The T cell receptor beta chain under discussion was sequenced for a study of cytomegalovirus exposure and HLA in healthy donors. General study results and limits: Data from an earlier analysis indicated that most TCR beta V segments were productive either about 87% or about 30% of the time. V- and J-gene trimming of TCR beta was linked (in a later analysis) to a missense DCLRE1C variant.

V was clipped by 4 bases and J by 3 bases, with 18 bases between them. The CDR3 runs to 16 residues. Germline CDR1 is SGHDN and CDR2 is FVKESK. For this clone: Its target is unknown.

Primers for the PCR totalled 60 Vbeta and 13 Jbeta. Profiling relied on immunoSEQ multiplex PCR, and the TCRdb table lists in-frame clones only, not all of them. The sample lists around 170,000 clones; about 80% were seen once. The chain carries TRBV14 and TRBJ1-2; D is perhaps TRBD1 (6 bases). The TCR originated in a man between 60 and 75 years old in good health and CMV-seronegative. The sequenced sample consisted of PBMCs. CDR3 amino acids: CASSRGLPRGDYGYTF. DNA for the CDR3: TGTGCCAGCAGCCGGGGGCTACCCCGGGGGGACTATGGCTACACCTTC.